This T cell receptor beta chain was sequenced in a study of shared clonotypes between healthy human individuals. Study context: Each donor's CD4 naive and CD4 memory cells filled three plates apiece, CD8 naive two, and CD8 memory one. Study-level findings and limits: A generally larger estimated richness was seen in naive subsets than in memory subsets. Sharing across several donors was seen in 4% to 6.5% of naive CD4 clonotypes. Sequencing of the sorted subsets was shown by rarefaction to be incomplete despite large depth.

CDR1 is GTSNPN and CDR2 is SVGIG in the germline V gene (reference sequence). The CDR3 length is 15 residues. The ends were cut back, 5 bases at V and 0 bases at J, with 14 bases in the middle. In regard to this clone: Its specificity is not known.

Repertoires were generated with immunoSEQ multiplex PCR, while TCRdb's copy carries only in-frame clones and drops some. The table lists about 1 million clones, approximately 76% of them singletons. Input material: memory CD4+ T cells sorted from blood. Subset meaning: CD45RA-negative fraction. The chain is built from TRBV30 and TRBJ1-3; D is unclear. The sequence was obtained from a man aged 18 to 30 in good health. Written as DNA, the CDR3 is TGTGCCTGGGGAAAATCAACAACCTCTGGAAACACCATATATTTT. This encodes CAWGKSTTSGNTIYF.